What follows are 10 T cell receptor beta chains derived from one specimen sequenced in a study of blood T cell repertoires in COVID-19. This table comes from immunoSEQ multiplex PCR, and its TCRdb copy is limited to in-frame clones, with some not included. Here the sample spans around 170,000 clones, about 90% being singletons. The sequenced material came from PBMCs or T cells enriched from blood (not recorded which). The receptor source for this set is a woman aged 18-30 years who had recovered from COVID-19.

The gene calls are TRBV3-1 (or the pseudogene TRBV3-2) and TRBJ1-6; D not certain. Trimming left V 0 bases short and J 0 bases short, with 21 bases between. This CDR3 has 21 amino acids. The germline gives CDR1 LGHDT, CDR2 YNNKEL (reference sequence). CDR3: CASSQEEYGPLPSSYNSPLHF. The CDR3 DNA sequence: TGTGCCAGCAGCCAAGAGGAGTACGGCCCGCTACCTAGCTCCTATAATTCACCCCTCCACTTT.

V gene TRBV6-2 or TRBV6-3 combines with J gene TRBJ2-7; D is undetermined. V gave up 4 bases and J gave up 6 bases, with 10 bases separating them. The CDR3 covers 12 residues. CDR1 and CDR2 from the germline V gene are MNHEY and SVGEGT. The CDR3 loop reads CASSFGPSEQYF. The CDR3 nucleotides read TGTGCCAGCAGTTTTGGCCCTTCCGAGCAGTACTTC.

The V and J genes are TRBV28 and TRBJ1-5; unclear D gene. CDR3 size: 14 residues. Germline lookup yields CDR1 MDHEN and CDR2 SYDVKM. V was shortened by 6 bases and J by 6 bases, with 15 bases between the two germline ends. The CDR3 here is CASSWPGNGQPQHF. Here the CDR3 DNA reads TGTGCCAGCAGCTGGCCGGGTAATGGTCAGCCCCAGCATTTT.

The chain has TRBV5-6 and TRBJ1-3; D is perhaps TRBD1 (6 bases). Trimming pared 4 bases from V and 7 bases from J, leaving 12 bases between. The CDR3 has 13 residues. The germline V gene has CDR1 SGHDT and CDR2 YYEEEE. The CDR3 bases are TGTGCCAGCAGCGCCACAGGGAAGAACACCATATATTTT. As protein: CASSATGKNTIYF.

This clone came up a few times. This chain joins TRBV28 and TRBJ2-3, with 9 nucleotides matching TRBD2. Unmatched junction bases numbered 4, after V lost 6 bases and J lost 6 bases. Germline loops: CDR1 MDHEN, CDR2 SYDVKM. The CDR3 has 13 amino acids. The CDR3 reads CASRTAGGDTQYF. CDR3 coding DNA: TGTGCCAGCAGAACTGCGGGAGGGGATACGCAGTATTTT.

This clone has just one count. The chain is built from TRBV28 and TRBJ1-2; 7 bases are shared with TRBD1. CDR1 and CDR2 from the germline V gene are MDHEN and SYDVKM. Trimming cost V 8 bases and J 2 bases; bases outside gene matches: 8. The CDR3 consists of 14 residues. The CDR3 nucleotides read TGTGCCAGCCTGAAGACAGGGACAAACTATGGCTACACCTTC. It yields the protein CASLKTGTNYGYTF.

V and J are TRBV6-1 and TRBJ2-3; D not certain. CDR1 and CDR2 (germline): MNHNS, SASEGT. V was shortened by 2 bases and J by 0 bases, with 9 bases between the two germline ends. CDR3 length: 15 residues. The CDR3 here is CASSENSVSTDTQYF. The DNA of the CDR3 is TGTGCCAGCAGTGAAAATTCGGTTAGCACAGATACGCAGTATTTT.

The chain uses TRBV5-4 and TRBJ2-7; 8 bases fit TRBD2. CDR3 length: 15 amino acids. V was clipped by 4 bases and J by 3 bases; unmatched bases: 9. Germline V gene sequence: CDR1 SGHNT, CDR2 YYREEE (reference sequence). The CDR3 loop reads CASSPAPSGGYEQYF. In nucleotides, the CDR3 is TGTGCCAGCAGCCCGGCCCCCAGCGGGGGCTACGAGCAGTACTTC.

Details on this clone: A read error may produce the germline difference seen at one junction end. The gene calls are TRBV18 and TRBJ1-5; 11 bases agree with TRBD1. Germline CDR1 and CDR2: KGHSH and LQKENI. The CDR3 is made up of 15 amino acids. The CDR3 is CASSLQGQGDQPQHF. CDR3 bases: TGTGCCAGCTCACTGCAGGGACAGGGGGATCAACCCCAGCATTTT.

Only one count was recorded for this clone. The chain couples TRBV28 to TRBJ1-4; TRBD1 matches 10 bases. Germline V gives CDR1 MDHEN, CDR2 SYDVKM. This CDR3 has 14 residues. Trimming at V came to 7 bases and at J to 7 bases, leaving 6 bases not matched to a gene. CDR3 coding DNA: TGTGCCAGCATAGGGACAGGGGATGCTGAAAAACTGTTTTTT. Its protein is CASIGTGDAEKLFF. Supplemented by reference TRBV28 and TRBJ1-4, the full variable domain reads DVKVTQSSRYLVKRTGEKVFLECVQDMDHENMFWYRQDPGLGLRLIYFSYDVKMKEKGDIPEGYSVSREKKERFSLILESASTNQTSMYLCASIGTGDAEKLFFGSGTQLSVL.